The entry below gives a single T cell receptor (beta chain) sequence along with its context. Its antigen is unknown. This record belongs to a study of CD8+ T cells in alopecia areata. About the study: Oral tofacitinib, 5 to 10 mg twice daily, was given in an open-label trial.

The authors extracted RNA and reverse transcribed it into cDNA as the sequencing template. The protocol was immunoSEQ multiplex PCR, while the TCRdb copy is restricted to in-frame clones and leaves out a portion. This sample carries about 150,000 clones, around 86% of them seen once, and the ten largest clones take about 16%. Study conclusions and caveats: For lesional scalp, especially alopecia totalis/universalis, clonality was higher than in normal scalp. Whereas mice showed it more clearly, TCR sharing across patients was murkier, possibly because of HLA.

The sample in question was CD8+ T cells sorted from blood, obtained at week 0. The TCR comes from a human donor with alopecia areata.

The CDR3 spells CASSYQGQGSGELFF. Written as DNA, the CDR3 is TGTGCCAGCAGTTACCAGGGACAGGGGTCCGGGGAGCTGTTTTTT. The chain links TRBV6-5 to TRBJ2-2; TRBD1 matches at 10 bases. Germline values: CDR1 MNHEY, CDR2 SVGAGI. Trimming cost V 2 bases and J 6 bases; bases outside gene matches: 3. The CDR3 is 15 amino acids.